This T cell receptor (beta chain) was observed in a study of CD8 T cells in Susac syndrome (dated by TCRdb to between 2018 and 2020). Regarding the complete study: Whether CD8+ T cell activation and differentiation in Susac syndrome was antigen driven was tested using repertoire sequencing. Study-wide conclusions, independent of this receptor: The number of individuals in the TCR sequencing and HLA analysis was recognized as being relatively small.

Peripheral blood CD8+ and CD4+ T cells from healthy donors, Susac syndrome patients and multiple sclerosis patients were profiled by high-throughput TCR beta sequencing. Multiple sclerosis controls were treatment-naive patients with stable or active relapsing-remitting disease fulfilling revised McDonald criteria. Bulk CD8+ and CD4+ T cells were purified magnetically by negative isolation, whereas CD8+ TEMRA cells were enriched by FACS. Blood was drawn into EDTA tubes, processed within 24 hours, and PBMCs were isolated by density gradient centrifugation. PBMCs intended for TCR sequencing were frozen in liquid nitrogen and were later thawed in a 37 degrees C water bath. The sorted or isolated CD4+, CD8+ and CD8+ TEMRA cells reached a purity of at least 90%. RNA was extracted using the RNeasy kit, and roughly 0.5 to 1 ug of the RNA was reverse transcribed with random hexamers. The immunoSEQ multiplex PCR assay, covering 54 Vbeta and 13 Jbeta segments, was used to amplify TCR beta CDR3 regions. To correct PCR amplification bias, a synthetic template baseline was used for both primer optimization and computational correction. On the authors' methods: Reads were annotated to V, D and J genes according to IMGT and were analyzed with immunoSEQ Analyzer, with only productive sequences retained. To calculate clonality, Shannon entropy was normalized by log2 of the number of productive unique sequences and then subtracted from one. Public and private clones were assessed among the 100 most prevalent clones of each patient and control. Clones were defined as Susac-specific when absent from the healthy and MS cohorts, from over 950 published viral clones and from other ImmuneACCESS disease sequences. Using fastp trimming at Q25 and MiXCR clonotype assembly, TCRdb reanalyzed the public sequencing data and kept in-frame beta chains. Every entry covers one CDR3 protein and lists the most common genes and DNA from its rows. These V and J calls originate from TCRdb's pipeline instead of the authors' own analysis. The sample includes approximately 150,000 distinct CDR3 sequences, with around 94% observed a single time. The top ten clones comprise roughly 0.1% of the sample.

The V and J ends are trimmed by 7 bases and 5 bases, leaving 14 bases between them. From the cysteine up to the phenylalanine, the CDR3 has a length of 14 residues. The read is trimmed to its CDR3 DNA, 42 bases read in frame from base 1. With regard to this clonotype: Which antigen it targets is not known. The input lacks base qualities; no much larger clone sits a single base away.

The source is a human donor with multiple sclerosis. Sample: CD4+ T cells from PBMCs. The chain links TRBV12-3 or TRBV12-4 with TRBJ2-2; TRBD2 is a weak D gene call, 6 bases matching. The sequenced DNA: TGTGCCAGCACGTTAGCTGGGGGGACCGGGGAGCTGTTTTTT. The resulting protein is CASTLAGGTGELFF.